These 8 T cell receptor beta chains were all obtained from the same sample, sequenced in a study of identifying expanded T cells in peripheral blood (dated by TCRdb to the late 2010s). Library generation was performed with the immunoSEQ multiplex PCR assay. TCRdb mirrors the immuneACCESS table, restricted to in-frame sequences. Some clones are absent from its copies; in checked studies, under half trace to an unresolved V gene, and the reason for the others is unknown. This sample lists 91,000 or so clones; about nine tenths were detected once. 3.5% to 5% of the sample rests with the top ten. Sequenced input: blood. The origin of the receptors is a person between 18 and 69 years old in good health.

The V gene is TRBV29-1, the J gene TRBJ2-3, with 13 nucleotides matching TRBD2. This CDR3 is 15 amino acids long. Trimming at V came to 7 bases and at J to 6 bases, leaving 10 bases not matched to a gene. The germline V gene has CDR1 SQVTM and CDR2 ANQGSEA. In nucleotides, the CDR3 is TGCAGCGGCATGACTAGCGGGAGGTCATGGGATACGCAGTATTTT. Protein product: CSGMTSGRSWDTQYF.

The V gene is TRBV5-4, the J gene TRBJ2-7, with 9 bases fitting TRBD2. The CDR3 runs to 15 residues. After removal of 4 bases from V and 6 bases from J, the junction contained 11 bases not matched to a gene. The V gene's germline CDR1 is SGHNT and CDR2 YYREEE (reference sequence). CDR3 sequence (DNA): TGTGCCAGCAGCGTCGTTGGCGGGAGGGTACTCGAGCAGTACTTC. This encodes CASSVVGGRVLEQYF. The full variable domain, its missing parts supplied by reference TRBV5-4 and TRBJ2-7, is ETGVTQSPTHLIKTRGQQVTLRCSSQSGHNTVSWYQQALGQGPQFIFQYYREEENGRGNFPPRFSGLQFPNYSSELNVNALELDDSALYLCASSVVGGRVLEQYFGPGTRLTVT.

This chain connects TRBV28 to TRBJ2-7, with 8 bases lining up with TRBD1. From germline, CDR1 is MDHEN and CDR2 SYDVKM. The J segment lost 2 bases and the V segment lost 5 bases, leaving 5 bases of the junction unmatched. CDR3 length: 14 amino acids. CDR3 amino acids: CASSPGQVTYEQYF. The DNA of the CDR3 is TGTGCCAGCAGTCCGGGACAGGTAACCTACGAGCAGTACTTC.

J is TRBJ2-3 and V is TRBV18; 8 bases align to TRBD2. The J segment lost 1 base and the V segment lost 1 base, leaving 1 base of the junction unmatched. The CDR3 consists of 15 residues. The germline V gene encodes CDR1 KGHSH and CDR2 LQKENI. CDR3 sequence: CASSPQLAGTDTQYF. For the CDR3, the DNA is TGTGCCAGCTCACCACAACTAGCGGGCACAGATACGCAGTATTTT.

This clone has just a few counts. The same CDR3 can be traced to other DNA sequences in this sample. V gene TRBV7-8 combines with J gene TRBJ2-3; 8 bases are shared with TRBD2. The CDR3 spans 16 residues. Germline CDR1 reads SGHVS; CDR2 reads FQNEAQ. V trimming: 1 base; J trimming: 2 bases; junction bases outside the gene matches: 5. The CDR3 sequence is CASSLDLGLATDTQYF. CDR3 nucleotide sequence: TGTGCCAGCAGCTTAGACCTTGGACTAGCCACAGATACGCAGTATTTT.

This chain joins TRBV6-4 and TRBJ2-1; TRBD2 matches 7 bases. Germline V CDR1 and CDR2: MRHNA, SNTAGT. This CDR3 spans 16 amino acids. V lost 3 bases to trimming and J lost 6 bases; unmatched junction nucleotides: 11. The CDR3 DNA is TGTGCCAGCAGTGATTTTGGAGGGAGGGACGTCAATGAGCAGTTCTTC. It specifies CASSDFGGRDVNEQFF.

The chain carries TRBV18 and TRBJ1-5; 9 nucleotides line up with TRBD1. Germline CDR1 and CDR2: KGHSH and LQKENI. The V segment lost 2 bases and the J segment 2 bases; nucleotides outside the gene matches: 1. The CDR3 has 15 residues. CDR3 protein: CASSPDRGGNQPQHF. The DNA for the CDR3 is TGTGCCAGCTCACCAGACAGGGGGGGCAATCAGCCCCAGCATTTT.

The chain combines TRBV14 with TRBJ2-5; D might be TRBD1 (5 bases). The CDR3 length is 13 residues. CDR1 is SGHDN and CDR2 is FVKESK in the germline V gene. V lost 1 base to trimming and J lost 2 bases, with 5 bases between them. The CDR3, as DNA: TGTGCCAGCAGCCAAGGGACACAAGAGACCCAGTACTTC. Translating it yields CASSQGTQETQYF.